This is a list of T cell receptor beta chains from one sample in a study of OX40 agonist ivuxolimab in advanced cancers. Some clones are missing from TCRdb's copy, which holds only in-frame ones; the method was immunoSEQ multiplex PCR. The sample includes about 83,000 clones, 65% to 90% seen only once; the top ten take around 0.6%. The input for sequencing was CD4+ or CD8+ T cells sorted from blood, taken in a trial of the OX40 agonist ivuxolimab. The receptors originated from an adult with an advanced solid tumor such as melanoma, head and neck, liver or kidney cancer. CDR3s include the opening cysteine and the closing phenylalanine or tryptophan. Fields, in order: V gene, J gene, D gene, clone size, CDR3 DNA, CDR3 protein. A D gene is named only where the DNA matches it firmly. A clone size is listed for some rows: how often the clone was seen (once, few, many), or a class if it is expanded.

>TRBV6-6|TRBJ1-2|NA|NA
TGTGCCAGCAGTAATTCTGCGACAGAGGGGACCTATGGCTACACCTTC
CASSNSATEGTYGYTF
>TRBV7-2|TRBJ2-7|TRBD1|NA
TGTGCCAGCAGTTCACAGGGGGCGACAGCCAACGAGCAGTACTTC
CASSSQGATANEQYF
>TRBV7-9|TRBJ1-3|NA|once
TGTGCCAGCAGCTTTGAGTCCAGCCACATATATTTT
CASSFESSHIYF
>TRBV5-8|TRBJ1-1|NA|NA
TGTGCCAGTAGAACGGACACTGAAGCTTTCTTT
CASRTDTEAFF
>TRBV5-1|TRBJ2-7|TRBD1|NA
TGCGCCAGCAGCGCGGGCTCCGGGACAGGGGACGAGCAGTACTTC
CASSAGSGTGDEQYF
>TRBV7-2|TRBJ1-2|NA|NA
TGTGCCAGCAGCTTCGATCGCTATGGCTACACCTTC
CASSFDRYGYTF
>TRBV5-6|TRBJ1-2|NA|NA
TGTGCCAGCAGCTTGGCGGCAGGGGTATTTAGAGGCTACACCTTC
CASSLAAGVFRGYTF
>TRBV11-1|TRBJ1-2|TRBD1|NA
TGTGCCAGCAGCTCATTCCGGGACAGATCTTTCTATGGCTACACCTTC
CASSSFRDRSFYGYTF
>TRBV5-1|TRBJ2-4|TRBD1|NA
TGCGCCAGCAGCACCGGACAGGTCAAAAACATTCAGTACTTC
CASSTGQVKNIQYF
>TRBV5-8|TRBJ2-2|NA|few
TGTGCCAGCAGCTTCGGTTTAGATCCGAACACCGGGGAGCTGTTTTTT
CASSFGLDPNTGELFF
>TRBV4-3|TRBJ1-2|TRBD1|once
TGCGCCAGCAGCCAAGGGACAGGGAGGGGGAACTATGGCTACACCTTC
CASSQGTGRGNYGYTF
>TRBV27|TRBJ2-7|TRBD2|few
TGTGCCAGCAGTTTACAGTTGGGGGGGGAGTACGAGCAGTACTTC
CASSLQLGGEYEQYF
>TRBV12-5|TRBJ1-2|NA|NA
TGTGCTAGTGGTTTTCTCAGGGGAGGCTACACCTTC
CASGFLRGGYTF
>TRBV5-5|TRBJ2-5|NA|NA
TGTGCCAGCAGCTTGGGAGGGGAAGAGACCCAGTACTTC
CASSLGGEETQYF
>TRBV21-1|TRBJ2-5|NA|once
TGTGCCAGCAGCAAAGAGGGCGCCAGGGGCCAAGAGACCCAGTACTTC
CASSKEGARGQETQYF
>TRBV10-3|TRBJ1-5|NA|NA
TGTGCCGCGAACAGTGGGGAAAATCAGCCCCAGCATTTT
CAANSGENQPQHF
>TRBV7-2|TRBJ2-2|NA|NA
TGTGCCAGCAGCTTCCAGCGACAGCCCACCGGGGAGCTGTTTTTT
CASSFQRQPTGELFF
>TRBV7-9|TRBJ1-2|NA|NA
TGTGCCAGCAGCTTAGCTGGGACACTCGGCGGTAACTATGGCTACACCTTC
CASSLAGTLGGNYGYTF
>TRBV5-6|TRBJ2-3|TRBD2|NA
TGTGCCAGCAGGCGACTAGCGGGACCCACAGATACGCAGTATTTT
CASRRLAGPTDTQYF
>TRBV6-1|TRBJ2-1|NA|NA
TGTGCCAGCAGCCCCGACTGGTACAATGAGCAGTTCTTC
CASSPDWYNEQFF
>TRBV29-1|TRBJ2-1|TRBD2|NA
TGCAGCGTTGCCTTGTCTAGCGGGGACAATGAGCAGTTCTTC
CSVALSSGDNEQFF
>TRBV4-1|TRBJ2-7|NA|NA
TGCGCCAGCAGCCCCGACCGGCGCTCTCTTACCTACGAGCAGTACTTC
CASSPDRRSLTYEQYF
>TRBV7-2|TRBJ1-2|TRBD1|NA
TGTGCCAGCAGCCGCCCCGGGACAGGGAACTATGGCTACACCTTC
CASSRPGTGNYGYTF
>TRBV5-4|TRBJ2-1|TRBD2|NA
TGTGCCAGCAGCTTGGGAGGGCTAGCGGGGGGGCTTTCAAATGAGCAGTTCTTC
CASSLGGLAGGLSNEQFF
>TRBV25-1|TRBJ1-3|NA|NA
TGTGCCAGCAGTGATAACGTAGCAACCTCTGGAAACACCATATATTTT
CASSDNVATSGNTIYF
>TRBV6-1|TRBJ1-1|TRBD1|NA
TGTGCCAGCAGTGAAGACGCGACAGGGTCGACGAGATTT
CASSEDATGSTRF
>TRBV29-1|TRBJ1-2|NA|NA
TGCAGCGTTCCTGTTGGGGACTATGGCTACACCTTC
CSVPVGDYGYTF
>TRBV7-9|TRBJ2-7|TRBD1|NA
TGTGCCAGCAGCTTACCCCAGACAGGGGACGAGCAGTACTTC
CASSLPQTGDEQYF
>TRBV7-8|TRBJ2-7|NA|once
TGTGCCAGCAGCTTATGGTCTGTCCGGAGAGGGTTCTCCTACGAGCAGTACTTC
CASSLWSVRRGFSYEQYF
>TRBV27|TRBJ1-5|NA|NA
TGTGCCAGCAGTGTCCAGGGGATTCAGCCCCAGCATTTT
CASSVQGIQPQHF
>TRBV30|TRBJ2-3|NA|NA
TGTGCCTGGAGTGTCCGGAGAGATACGCAGTATTTT
CAWSVRRDTQYF
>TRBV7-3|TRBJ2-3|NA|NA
TGTGCCAGCAGCTTGTCCTTGCAGGGCGTCGCAGATACGCAGTATTTT
CASSLSLQGVADTQYF
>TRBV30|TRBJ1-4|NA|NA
TGTGCCTGGAGTGCCGGGCTAGGCGGGAATAATGAAAAACTGTTTTTT
CAWSAGLGGNNEKLFF
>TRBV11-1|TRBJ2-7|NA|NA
TGTGCCAGCAGCTTAGCGCAGTCCGAGCAGTACTTC
CASSLAQSEQYF
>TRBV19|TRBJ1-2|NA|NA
TGTGCCAGTAGTATAGAAGGGGCTTATGGCTACACCTTC
CASSIEGAYGYTF
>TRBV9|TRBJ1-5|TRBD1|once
TGTGCCAGCAGCTCTCGGGACAGGGGTCAGCCCCAGCATTTT
CASSSRDRGQPQHF
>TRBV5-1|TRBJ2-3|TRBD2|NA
TGCGCCAGCAGCTCCGGGATAGCGGGGACCACAGATACGCAGTATTTT
CASSSGIAGTTDTQYF
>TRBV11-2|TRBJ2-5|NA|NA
TGTGCCAGCAGCCGGTTAGAGACCCAGTACTTC
CASSRLETQYF
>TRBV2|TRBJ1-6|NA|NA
TGTGCCAGCAGACAAGAGGGGGTTAGGGCTTCACCCCTCCACTTT
CASRQEGVRASPLHF
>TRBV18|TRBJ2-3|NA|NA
TGTGCCAGCTCACCCCCCGGGGACCCAGATACGCAGTATTTT
CASSPPGDPDTQYF
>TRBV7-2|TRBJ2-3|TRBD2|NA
TGTGCCAGCAGCCCGCGGGGGGCTCGTTCTAGCACAGATACGCAGTATTTT
CASSPRGARSSTDTQYF
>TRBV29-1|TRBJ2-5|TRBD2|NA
TGCGGGACTAGCGGGAGCCGCCAAGAGACCCAGTACTTC
CGTSGSRQETQYF
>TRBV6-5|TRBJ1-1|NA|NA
TGTGCCAGCAGTTACCGCGGACACTCGAACACTGAAGCTTTCTTT
CASSYRGHSNTEAFF
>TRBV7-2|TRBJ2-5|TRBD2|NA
TGTGCCAGCAGCCCAAGGACTAGCGGTCAAGAGACCCAGTACTTC
CASSPRTSGQETQYF
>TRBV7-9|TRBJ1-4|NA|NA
TGTGCCAGCAGGCCCGGGACGGATTATGAAAAACTGTTTTTT
CASRPGTDYEKLFF
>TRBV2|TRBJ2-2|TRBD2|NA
TGTGCCAGCCAGGGGACCACGGGGGGGCGGTACACCGGGGAGCTGTTTTTT
CASQGTTGGRYTGELFF
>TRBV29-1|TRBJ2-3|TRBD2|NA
TGCAGCGTTGAAGGGGCGAGCGGGGCGCGGGATACGCAGTATTTT
CSVEGASGARDTQYF
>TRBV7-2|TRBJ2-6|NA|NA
TGTGCCAGCAGCTTAGTACCCGGGTCTGGGGCCAACGTCCTGACTTTC
CASSLVPGSGANVLTF
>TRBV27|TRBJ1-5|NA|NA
TGTGCCAGCAGTTTACGGGGGGGGGAAATGAGCAATCAGCCCCAGCATTTT
CASSLRGGEMSNQPQHF
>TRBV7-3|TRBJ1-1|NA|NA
TGTGCCAGCAGCCGCAGGGGGAACACTGAAGCTTTCTTT
CASSRRGNTEAFF
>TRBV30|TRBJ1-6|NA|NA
TGTGCCTGGAGTGTGTTAGCCTCGAATTCACCCCTCCACTTT
CAWSVLASNSPLHF
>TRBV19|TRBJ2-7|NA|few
TGTGCCAGTAGGTCAGGTTCCTACGAGCAGTACTTC
CASRSGSYEQYF
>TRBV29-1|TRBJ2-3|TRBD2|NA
TGCAGCGTTGTAATGGTCGGGGGGTACTCAGATACGCAGTATTTT
CSVVMVGGYSDTQYF